This T cell receptor beta chain was identified in a study of blood T cell repertoires in COVID-19. Study at large: The United States, Italy and Spain provided the acute and convalescent COVID-19 samples.

Across about 22 US areas, participants ranged in age from about 18 to 89 years. Assignments of participants to cohorts depended upon their own reported clinical history. Each recovered donor of Cohort 3 presented with two negative PCRs, clearance, or symptom resolution. Sequenced by immunoSEQ multiplex PCR; TCRdb stores in-frame clones only, minus some. This sample has about 180,000 clones, with around four fifths found just once. This receptor was identified in a woman in her fifties or sixties who had recovered from COVID-19. The sequenced sample consisted of PBMCs or T cells enriched from blood (not recorded which).

The CDR3 spells CASRPTSWDYNEQFF. DNA for the CDR3: TGCGCCAGCAGGCCGACTAGCTGGGACTACAATGAGCAGTTCTTC. The chain carries TRBV10-1 and TRBJ2-1, with TRBD2 matching over 7 bases. The CDR3 is made up of 15 amino acids. The germline V gene encodes CDR1 WNHNN and CDR2 SYGVQD (reference sequence). J was trimmed by 3 bases and V by 6 bases; bases with no gene match: 8.